The clone carrying this T cell receptor (beta chain) was counted a few times. Together with a sample-barcoded 5' primer, a J-beta primer mix was included in a second PCR lasting about 7 to 12 cycles. Carrying 12 random nucleotides, a template-switch adaptor labeled each individual cDNA molecule. MiXCR, applied by TCRdb to the 5' RACE reads, yields one record per CDR3 protein. The sample holds hundreds of thousands of distinct CDR3 sequences, roughly 50% seen once. This sample was taken from a study of blood T cells in healthy people across ages. V dropped 5 bases and J dropped 1 base, with 12 bases sitting between them. Germline V gene sequence: CDR1 SGHRS, CDR2 YFSETQ. The CDR3 loop spans 14 amino acids.

Sample: blood. The chain recombines TRBV5-1 with TRBJ1-1; the D is unclear. The receptor was derived from a man aged 40-49 years in good health. CDR3 amino acids: CASRNTGENTEAFF. DNA for the CDR3: TGCGCCAGCAGGAACACCGGTGAGAACACTGAAGCTTTCTTT.